This T cell receptor (beta chain) stems from a study of blood T cells in healthy people across ages. Study-wide results and caveats: CMV status of donors was not determined, possibly confounding expanded clonotype changes.

A remark on this clonotype: Its antigen remains unknown.

Combining a sample-barcoded 5' primer with a J-beta primer mix, a second PCR ran for about 7 to 11 cycles. Researchers report that a template-switch adaptor with 12 random nucleotides tagged each cDNA molecule. TCRdb ran MiXCR on the 5' RACE reads and lists one entry per CDR3 protein. The sample carries 800,000 to 1,300,000 distinct CDR3 sequences, roughly 24% recorded once. Looked up from germline, CDR1 is MNHEY and CDR2 is SVGAGI. Unmatched junction bases numbered 6, after V lost 6 bases and J lost 0 bases. This CDR3 contains 16 residues. These data were also reused for a study on T cells of mothers and their children. From that report: A few healthy Caucasian mothers, along with their six children, were the donors. No persistent microchimeric T cell clones were detected.

The TCR comes from a girl aged 2 to 10 in good health. This sequence joins TRBV6-5 and TRBJ2-1; TRBD2 matches 9 bases. The sample consisted of blood. The CDR3 DNA is TGTGCCAGCAGGGGTCTTAGCGGGAGCTCCTACAATGAGCAGTTCTTC. This codes for CASRGLSGSSYNEQFF.